Below, 2 T cell receptor beta chains from the same sample are listed, as sequenced in a study of OX40 agonist ivuxolimab in advanced cancers. Assay: immunoSEQ multiplex PCR; the TCRdb copy retains only in-frame clones and omits some. The repertoire includes roughly 100,000 clones, roughly 84% of them detected once, and about 3.8% sits in the top ten. The material was CD4+ or CD8+ T cells sorted from blood, obtained in a trial of the OX40 agonist ivuxolimab. These receptors were obtained from an adult with an advanced solid tumor such as melanoma, head and neck, liver or kidney cancer.

The V gene is TRBV5-6, the J gene TRBJ2-5; 8 nucleotides line up with TRBD1. V shed 2 bases and J 4 bases; nucleotides not matched to a gene: 7. The CDR3 sequence is 15 residues long. Germline CDR1 reads SGHDT; CDR2 reads YYEEEE. The CDR3 region is CASSFGNRGSETQYF. The CDR3 DNA follows: TGTGCCAGCAGCTTTGGTAACAGGGGGTCAGAGACCCAGTACTTC.

The chain recombines TRBV7-2 with TRBJ2-1; TRBD2 matches at 11 bases. The CDR3 extends over 15 amino acids. With V trimmed by 5 bases and J by 15 bases, 15 bases remained unmatched. CDR1 is SGHTA, CDR2 FQGNSA, per germline. The CDR3 here is CASSPDPSSGRIRFF. The CDR3, as DNA: TGTGCCAGCAGCCCTGACCCCTCTAGCGGGAGGATACGGTTCTTC.